This T cell receptor beta chain was identified during a study of T-cell memory formation after mild COVID-19. The overall study: There were largely donor-specific TCR clusters.

Study results and limitations: Clones that contracted from day 15 to 85 were balanced CD4/CD8, while later expanders leaned CD4+. CD4+ contracting clones were found mainly in CM and EM, and CD8+ ones in EMRA.

With constant-segment primers, 5'RACE yielded cDNA libraries of TCR alpha and TCR beta that carried sample barcodes and UMIs. A single record per CDR3 protein comes from TCRdb applying MiXCR to the 5' RACE reads. The top ten clones hold 2% to 2.5% of a sample with about 130,000 distinct CDR3 sequences, about 5.9% of them seen once. About this clonotype itself: Its antigen remains unknown.

Trimming cost V 5 bases and J 0 bases; bases outside gene matches: 4. Germline V CDR1 and CDR2: MNHEY, SVGAGI. The CDR3 contains 16 residues. The chain uses TRBV6-5 and TRBJ1-4, with TRBD1 matching 9 bases. The receptor's source is an adult woman who had mild COVID-19 (a few samples of this study predate the infection). Cell type and time point are not known. Sequenced sample: PBMCs or a T cell subset sorted from them (not recorded which). The CDR3: CASSRDRGATNEKLFF. The CDR3 DNA follows: TGTGCCAGCAGTCGTGACAGGGGGGCAACTAATGAAAAACTGTTTTTT.